This TCR beta chain was sequenced during a study of shared clonotypes between healthy human individuals. General study results and limits: The study sampled only blood, and tissue repertoires likely differ. Donor scarcity curtailed the genetic and exposure-history diversity represented herein.

CDR1 is SEHNR, CDR2 FQNEAQ, per germline (reference sequence). CDR3 length: 13 amino acids. Trimming cost V 1 base and J 2 bases, with 5 bases left between them. About this clone: Its antigen is unknown. This same CDR3 is encoded by further DNA sequences in the sample.

Per sorted-subset replicate PCR, input was approximately 0.2 ug DNA, representing about 30,000 T cell genomes. Assay used: immunoSEQ multiplex PCR; TCRdb lists only in-frame clones, some missing. The repertoire holds 2 million to 3 million clones, roughly 93% seen once, with about 0.38% in the top ten. The rearrangement uses TRBV7-9 and TRBJ1-1; no reliable D call. The sequencing sample was made of naive CD4+ T cells from PBMCs. Subset indicated: CD45RA+ positively selected. The receptor's source is a man younger than 30 in good health. Some clones in this sample may be carry-over from other donors' samples. The CDR3 protein is CASSLVGNTEAFF. The CDR3 nucleotides are TGTGCCAGCAGCTTAGTGGGTAACACTGAAGCTTTCTTT.